This entry lists 21 T cell receptor beta chains sequenced from one sample in a study of human T cells and chemical hapten exposure. The total RNA was obtained from whole blood that was not fractionated. Individual cDNA molecules had unique molecular identifiers attached to them by the library. MiXCR, run by TCRdb on the reads, gives a single entry per CDR3 protein. Among about 120,000 distinct CDR3 sequences listed, about 8.9% were seen once. The specimen sequenced was whole blood. The origin of the receptors is a human donor in good health. Some clones in this sample may be carry-over from other donors' samples.

This clonotype was found many times. The chain combines TRBV6-1 with TRBJ2-3; TRBD2 might be the D (5 bases). Trimming cost V 2 bases and J 1 base, with 16 bases left between them. Germline CDR1 is MNHNS and CDR2 is SASEGT. CDR3 length: 17 amino acids. CDR3 DNA: TGTGCCAGCAGTGAATACTCGGGCGGAGGAGGCACAGATACGCAGTATTTT. Protein sequence: CASSEYSGGGGTDTQYF.

This chain connects TRBV5-1 to TRBJ2-2, with a weak D call TRBD1 (5 bases). The CDR3 runs to 16 residues. Germline V CDR1 and CDR2: SGHRS, YFSETQ. V was shortened by 0 bases and J by 0 bases, with 9 bases between the two germline ends. CDR3 bases: TGCGCCAGCAGCTTGGGTGGCAGGGCGAACACCGGGGAGCTGTTTTTT. Translation: CASSLGGRANTGELFF.

The chain links TRBV27 to TRBJ2-1; D unclear. This CDR3 comprises 16 residues. Per the germline V gene, CDR1 is MNHEY and CDR2 is SMNVEV (reference sequence). V gave up 4 bases and J gave up 0 bases, with 13 bases separating them. The CDR3 bases are TGTGCCAGCAGTTGGGCTGCAGTGAGCTCCTACAATGAGCAGTTCTTC. It encodes CASSWAAVSSYNEQFF.

V usage is TRBV2 and J usage is TRBJ1-3; D perhaps matches TRBD1 (5 bases). Germline lookup yields CDR1 SNHLY and CDR2 FYNNEI. This CDR3 comprises 13 residues. The V and J ends lost 9 bases and 0 bases respectively, with 9 bases between them. The CDR3 region has the DNA TGTGCCAGAGATGACAGCTCTGGAAACACCATATATTTT. Protein product: CARDDSSGNTIYF.

V is TRBV2 and J is TRBJ2-4; 8 bases are shared with TRBD1. Unmatched junction bases numbered 3, after V lost 6 bases and J lost 5 bases. The CDR3 sequence is 13 residues long. The germline V gene encodes CDR1 SNHLY and CDR2 FYNNEI. The chain's CDR3 is CASRKQGENIQYF. The DNA of the CDR3 is TGTGCCAGCAGGAAACAGGGGGAAAACATTCAGTACTTC.

This clonotype was detected a few times. The chain joins TRBV6-1 to TRBJ2-2; D is perhaps TRBD1 (6 bases). In germline, CDR1 is MNHNS, CDR2 SASEGT. CDR3 length: 15 residues. The V end was cut by 7 bases, the J end by 0 bases, with 12 bases between. The DNA of the CDR3 is TGTGCCAGCAACCTTTGGACAGCGAACACCGGGGAGCTGTTTTTT. Its protein is CASNLWTANTGELFF.

Many counts were recorded for this clonotype. The V call is TRBV4-2, the J call TRBJ1-4; D ambiguous. V lost 4 bases to trimming and J lost 2 bases, with 8 bases between them. Germline CDR1 and CDR2: LGHNA and YNFKEQ. This CDR3 is built from 14 residues. Here the CDR3 DNA reads TGTGCCAGCAGCCTAGAAGGCACTAATGAAAAACTGTTTTTT. Translated: CASSLEGTNEKLFF.

The rearrangement uses TRBV2 and TRBJ2-7; 7 bases align to TRBD1. Germline assignment: CDR1 SNHLY and CDR2 FYNNEI. The CDR3 sequence is 16 residues long. J gave up 2 bases and V 10 bases, and 17 bases lay outside the gene matches. CDR3: CATPDRMIWATYEQYF. For the CDR3, the DNA is TGTGCCACCCCGGACAGGATGATCTGGGCGACCTACGAGCAGTACTTC.

This clonotype has a handful of counts. The V and J genes are TRBV7-3 and TRBJ2-1, with 9 positions matching TRBD2. The V gene end was trimmed by 2 bases and the J gene end by 5 bases; junction bases not matched to a gene: 4. This CDR3 region has 15 residues. Germline V lookup: CDR1 SGHTA, CDR2 FQGTGA. The CDR3 bases are TGTGCCAGCAGCTTAGCTAGCGGGGAGCACAATGAGCAGTTCTTC. Residues: CASSLASGEHNEQFF. The full variable domain, rest sourced from reference TRBV7-3 and TRBJ2-1, is GAGVSQTPSNKVTEKGKYVELRCDPISGHTALYWYRQSLGQGPEFLIYFQGTGAADDSGLPNDRFFAVRPEGSVSTLKIQRTERGDSAVYLCASSLASGEHNEQFFGPGTRLTVL.

The table lists this clonotype with many counts. V and J are TRBV16 and TRBJ2-7, with 13 bases identical to TRBD2. CDR1 and CDR2 from the germline V gene are KGHSY and FQNENV. V lost 2 bases to trimming and J lost 3 bases; unmatched junction nucleotides: 1. The CDR3 contains 15 residues. CDR3 amino acids: CASSQGLAGVYEQYF. The CDR3 region has the DNA TGTGCCAGCAGCCAAGGACTAGCGGGAGTCTACGAGCAGTACTTC.

This clonotype was recorded at least ten times. The V and J genes are TRBV6-2 or TRBV6-3 and TRBJ1-3, with D perhaps TRBD1 (5 bases). V dropped 6 bases and J dropped 2 bases, with 20 bases sitting between them. The CDR3 consists of 17 residues. Germline V gene sequence: CDR1 MNHEY, CDR2 SVGEGT. In DNA form, the CDR3 reads TGTGCCAGCAGCCGACGACCGGGGGAGGACGCTGGAAACACCATATATTTT. Amino acids: CASSRRPGEDAGNTIYF.

This clonotype was detected ten times or more. V usage is TRBV10-3 and J usage is TRBJ2-2; the match to TRBD1 covers 7 bases. V shed 8 bases, J shed 1 base, and the junction held 1 base outside the gene matches. Germline loops: CDR1 ENHRY, CDR2 SYGVKD. This CDR3 has 13 residues. CDR3 sequence reads: CAIGDRNTGELFF. The CDR3 coding sequence is TGTGCCATCGGGGACAGGAACACCGGGGAGCTGTTTTTT.

The V call is TRBV11-2, the J call TRBJ2-7, with D unclear. CDR1 and CDR2 (germline): SGHAT, FQNNGV. The V end was cut by 0 bases, the J end by 3 bases, with 12 bases between. The CDR3 spans 15 residues. The CDR3 DNA follows: TGTGCCAGCAGCTTAGATGCACGGATGTACTACGAGCAGTACTTC. It codes for CASSLDARMYYEQYF.

This chain joins TRBV5-1 and TRBJ2-1; TRBD2 is a possible D gene (6 bases). From germline, CDR1 is SGHRS and CDR2 YFSETQ. The V gene lost 1 base and the J gene lost 0 bases, with 8 bases spanning the gap. CDR3 length: 15 amino acids. The CDR3 DNA sequence: TGCGCCAGCAGCTTGATCGGGGGCTCCTACAATGAGCAGTTCTTC. This codes for CASSLIGGSYNEQFF. The whole variable domain, filled in from reference TRBV5-1 and TRBJ2-1, reads KAGVTQTPRYLIKTRGQQVTLSCSPISGHRSVSWYQQTPGQGLQFLFEYFSETQRNKGNFPGRFSGRQFSNSRSEMNVSTLELGDSALYLCASSLIGGSYNEQFFGPGTRLTVL.

This clonotype was picked up a small number of times. This chain joins TRBV20-1 and TRBJ2-7, with D perhaps being TRBD1 or TRBD2 (5 bases each). There are 13 residues in the CDR3. V was trimmed by 7 bases and J by 0 bases, leaving 13 bases between them. The V gene's germline CDR1 is DFQATT and CDR2 SNEGSKA (reference sequence). CDR3 loop: CSVRGVPSYEQYF. In nucleotides, the CDR3 is TGCAGTGTACGAGGGGTCCCCTCCTACGAGCAGTACTTC.

Ten or more counts support this clonotype. This chain uses TRBV20-1 with TRBJ1-4, with D perhaps matching TRBD1 (6 bases). Germline loops: CDR1 DFQATT, CDR2 SNEGSKA (reference sequence). This CDR3 region has 13 residues. V was pared by 0 bases and J by 5 bases, with 7 bases between. The CDR3 here is CSAREGANEKLFF. In DNA form, the CDR3 reads TGCAGTGCTAGAGAGGGGGCCAATGAAAAACTGTTTTTT.

This clonotype was counted only a few times. The rearrangement uses TRBV2 and TRBJ1-5, with 9 bases lining up with TRBD1. The germline V gene has CDR1 SNHLY and CDR2 FYNNEI. This CDR3 spans 15 amino acids. Trimming cost V 4 bases and J 12 bases; bases outside gene matches: 13. The CDR3 DNA follows: TGTGCCAGCAGTGTAGGACAGGGGACCTCAAGGGGCCAGCATTTT. It translates to CASSVGQGTSRGQHF.

This chain joins TRBV20-1 and TRBJ2-2; the D gene could be TRBD1 or TRBD2 (5 bases each). From germline, CDR1 is DFQATT and CDR2 SNEGSKA (reference sequence). The CDR3 loop spans 15 amino acids. V lost 6 bases and J lost 5, with 19 bases in between. CDR3 sequence reads: CSAWDPSTGTGELFF. CDR3 nucleotides: TGCAGTGCCTGGGACCCCTCAACGGGGACCGGGGAGCTGTTTTTT.

This clonotype came up many times. The gene calls are TRBV28 and TRBJ2-1; TRBD1 or TRBD2 may be the D gene (6 bases each). V dropped 11 bases and J dropped 8 bases, with 22 bases sitting between them. The CDR3 spans 14 residues. From germline, CDR1 is MDHEN and CDR2 SYDVKM. In DNA form, the CDR3 reads TGTGCCGGGGGGCGGGGAGGTTCGGGTGATGAGCAGTTCTTC. This encodes CAGGRGGSGDEQFF.

This clonotype was counted ten times or more. V and J are TRBV29-1 and TRBJ1-2; tentatively, D is TRBD1 (6 bases). This CDR3 spans 14 amino acids. Germline assignment: CDR1 SQVTM and CDR2 ANQGSEA. V was trimmed by 1 base and J by 6 bases, leaving 15 bases between them. As DNA, the CDR3 is TGCAGCGTTGAAGTCACAGGGCAGTCAGATGGCTACACCTTC. Protein sequence: CSVEVTGQSDGYTF.

This clonotype was picked up many times. The V and J genes are TRBV27 and TRBJ1-1, with TRBD1 matching over 10 bases. Germline lookup yields CDR1 MNHEY and CDR2 SMNVEV (reference sequence). The CDR3 runs 16 residues. Unmatched junction bases numbered 6, after V lost 4 bases and J lost 1 base. The CDR3 DNA follows: TGTGCCAGCAGTTGGGGGACAGGGGCCACGAACACTGAAGCTTTCTTT. Protein: CASSWGTGATNTEAFF.